This entry is about one TCR beta chain. TCRdb derives one entry per CDR3 protein from the 5' RACE reads, leaving out DNA. The sample table sets out fewer than 200,000 distinct CDR3 sequences. This specimen comes from a study of monozygotic twins with inflammatory bowel disease. The sample comprised blood. This receptor was obtained from a human donor with ulcerative colitis or Crohn's disease, or a healthy co-twin of an affected twin (not recorded which).

This chain's CDR3 is CASSFLGLAGGGEQFF. The chain couples TRBV9 to TRBJ2-1; TCRdb outputs TRBD2, but without DNA this stays unchecked. This CDR3 has 16 amino acids. Germline V gene data show CDR1 as SGDLS and CDR2 as YYNGEE. The complete variable domain, with remaining parts taken from reference TRBV9 and TRBJ2-1, reads DSGVTQTPKHLITATGQRVTLRCSPRSGDLSVYWYQQSLDQGLQFLIQYYNGEERAKGNILERFSAQQFPDLHSELNLSSLELGDSALYFCASSFLGLAGGGEQFFGPGTRLTVL.